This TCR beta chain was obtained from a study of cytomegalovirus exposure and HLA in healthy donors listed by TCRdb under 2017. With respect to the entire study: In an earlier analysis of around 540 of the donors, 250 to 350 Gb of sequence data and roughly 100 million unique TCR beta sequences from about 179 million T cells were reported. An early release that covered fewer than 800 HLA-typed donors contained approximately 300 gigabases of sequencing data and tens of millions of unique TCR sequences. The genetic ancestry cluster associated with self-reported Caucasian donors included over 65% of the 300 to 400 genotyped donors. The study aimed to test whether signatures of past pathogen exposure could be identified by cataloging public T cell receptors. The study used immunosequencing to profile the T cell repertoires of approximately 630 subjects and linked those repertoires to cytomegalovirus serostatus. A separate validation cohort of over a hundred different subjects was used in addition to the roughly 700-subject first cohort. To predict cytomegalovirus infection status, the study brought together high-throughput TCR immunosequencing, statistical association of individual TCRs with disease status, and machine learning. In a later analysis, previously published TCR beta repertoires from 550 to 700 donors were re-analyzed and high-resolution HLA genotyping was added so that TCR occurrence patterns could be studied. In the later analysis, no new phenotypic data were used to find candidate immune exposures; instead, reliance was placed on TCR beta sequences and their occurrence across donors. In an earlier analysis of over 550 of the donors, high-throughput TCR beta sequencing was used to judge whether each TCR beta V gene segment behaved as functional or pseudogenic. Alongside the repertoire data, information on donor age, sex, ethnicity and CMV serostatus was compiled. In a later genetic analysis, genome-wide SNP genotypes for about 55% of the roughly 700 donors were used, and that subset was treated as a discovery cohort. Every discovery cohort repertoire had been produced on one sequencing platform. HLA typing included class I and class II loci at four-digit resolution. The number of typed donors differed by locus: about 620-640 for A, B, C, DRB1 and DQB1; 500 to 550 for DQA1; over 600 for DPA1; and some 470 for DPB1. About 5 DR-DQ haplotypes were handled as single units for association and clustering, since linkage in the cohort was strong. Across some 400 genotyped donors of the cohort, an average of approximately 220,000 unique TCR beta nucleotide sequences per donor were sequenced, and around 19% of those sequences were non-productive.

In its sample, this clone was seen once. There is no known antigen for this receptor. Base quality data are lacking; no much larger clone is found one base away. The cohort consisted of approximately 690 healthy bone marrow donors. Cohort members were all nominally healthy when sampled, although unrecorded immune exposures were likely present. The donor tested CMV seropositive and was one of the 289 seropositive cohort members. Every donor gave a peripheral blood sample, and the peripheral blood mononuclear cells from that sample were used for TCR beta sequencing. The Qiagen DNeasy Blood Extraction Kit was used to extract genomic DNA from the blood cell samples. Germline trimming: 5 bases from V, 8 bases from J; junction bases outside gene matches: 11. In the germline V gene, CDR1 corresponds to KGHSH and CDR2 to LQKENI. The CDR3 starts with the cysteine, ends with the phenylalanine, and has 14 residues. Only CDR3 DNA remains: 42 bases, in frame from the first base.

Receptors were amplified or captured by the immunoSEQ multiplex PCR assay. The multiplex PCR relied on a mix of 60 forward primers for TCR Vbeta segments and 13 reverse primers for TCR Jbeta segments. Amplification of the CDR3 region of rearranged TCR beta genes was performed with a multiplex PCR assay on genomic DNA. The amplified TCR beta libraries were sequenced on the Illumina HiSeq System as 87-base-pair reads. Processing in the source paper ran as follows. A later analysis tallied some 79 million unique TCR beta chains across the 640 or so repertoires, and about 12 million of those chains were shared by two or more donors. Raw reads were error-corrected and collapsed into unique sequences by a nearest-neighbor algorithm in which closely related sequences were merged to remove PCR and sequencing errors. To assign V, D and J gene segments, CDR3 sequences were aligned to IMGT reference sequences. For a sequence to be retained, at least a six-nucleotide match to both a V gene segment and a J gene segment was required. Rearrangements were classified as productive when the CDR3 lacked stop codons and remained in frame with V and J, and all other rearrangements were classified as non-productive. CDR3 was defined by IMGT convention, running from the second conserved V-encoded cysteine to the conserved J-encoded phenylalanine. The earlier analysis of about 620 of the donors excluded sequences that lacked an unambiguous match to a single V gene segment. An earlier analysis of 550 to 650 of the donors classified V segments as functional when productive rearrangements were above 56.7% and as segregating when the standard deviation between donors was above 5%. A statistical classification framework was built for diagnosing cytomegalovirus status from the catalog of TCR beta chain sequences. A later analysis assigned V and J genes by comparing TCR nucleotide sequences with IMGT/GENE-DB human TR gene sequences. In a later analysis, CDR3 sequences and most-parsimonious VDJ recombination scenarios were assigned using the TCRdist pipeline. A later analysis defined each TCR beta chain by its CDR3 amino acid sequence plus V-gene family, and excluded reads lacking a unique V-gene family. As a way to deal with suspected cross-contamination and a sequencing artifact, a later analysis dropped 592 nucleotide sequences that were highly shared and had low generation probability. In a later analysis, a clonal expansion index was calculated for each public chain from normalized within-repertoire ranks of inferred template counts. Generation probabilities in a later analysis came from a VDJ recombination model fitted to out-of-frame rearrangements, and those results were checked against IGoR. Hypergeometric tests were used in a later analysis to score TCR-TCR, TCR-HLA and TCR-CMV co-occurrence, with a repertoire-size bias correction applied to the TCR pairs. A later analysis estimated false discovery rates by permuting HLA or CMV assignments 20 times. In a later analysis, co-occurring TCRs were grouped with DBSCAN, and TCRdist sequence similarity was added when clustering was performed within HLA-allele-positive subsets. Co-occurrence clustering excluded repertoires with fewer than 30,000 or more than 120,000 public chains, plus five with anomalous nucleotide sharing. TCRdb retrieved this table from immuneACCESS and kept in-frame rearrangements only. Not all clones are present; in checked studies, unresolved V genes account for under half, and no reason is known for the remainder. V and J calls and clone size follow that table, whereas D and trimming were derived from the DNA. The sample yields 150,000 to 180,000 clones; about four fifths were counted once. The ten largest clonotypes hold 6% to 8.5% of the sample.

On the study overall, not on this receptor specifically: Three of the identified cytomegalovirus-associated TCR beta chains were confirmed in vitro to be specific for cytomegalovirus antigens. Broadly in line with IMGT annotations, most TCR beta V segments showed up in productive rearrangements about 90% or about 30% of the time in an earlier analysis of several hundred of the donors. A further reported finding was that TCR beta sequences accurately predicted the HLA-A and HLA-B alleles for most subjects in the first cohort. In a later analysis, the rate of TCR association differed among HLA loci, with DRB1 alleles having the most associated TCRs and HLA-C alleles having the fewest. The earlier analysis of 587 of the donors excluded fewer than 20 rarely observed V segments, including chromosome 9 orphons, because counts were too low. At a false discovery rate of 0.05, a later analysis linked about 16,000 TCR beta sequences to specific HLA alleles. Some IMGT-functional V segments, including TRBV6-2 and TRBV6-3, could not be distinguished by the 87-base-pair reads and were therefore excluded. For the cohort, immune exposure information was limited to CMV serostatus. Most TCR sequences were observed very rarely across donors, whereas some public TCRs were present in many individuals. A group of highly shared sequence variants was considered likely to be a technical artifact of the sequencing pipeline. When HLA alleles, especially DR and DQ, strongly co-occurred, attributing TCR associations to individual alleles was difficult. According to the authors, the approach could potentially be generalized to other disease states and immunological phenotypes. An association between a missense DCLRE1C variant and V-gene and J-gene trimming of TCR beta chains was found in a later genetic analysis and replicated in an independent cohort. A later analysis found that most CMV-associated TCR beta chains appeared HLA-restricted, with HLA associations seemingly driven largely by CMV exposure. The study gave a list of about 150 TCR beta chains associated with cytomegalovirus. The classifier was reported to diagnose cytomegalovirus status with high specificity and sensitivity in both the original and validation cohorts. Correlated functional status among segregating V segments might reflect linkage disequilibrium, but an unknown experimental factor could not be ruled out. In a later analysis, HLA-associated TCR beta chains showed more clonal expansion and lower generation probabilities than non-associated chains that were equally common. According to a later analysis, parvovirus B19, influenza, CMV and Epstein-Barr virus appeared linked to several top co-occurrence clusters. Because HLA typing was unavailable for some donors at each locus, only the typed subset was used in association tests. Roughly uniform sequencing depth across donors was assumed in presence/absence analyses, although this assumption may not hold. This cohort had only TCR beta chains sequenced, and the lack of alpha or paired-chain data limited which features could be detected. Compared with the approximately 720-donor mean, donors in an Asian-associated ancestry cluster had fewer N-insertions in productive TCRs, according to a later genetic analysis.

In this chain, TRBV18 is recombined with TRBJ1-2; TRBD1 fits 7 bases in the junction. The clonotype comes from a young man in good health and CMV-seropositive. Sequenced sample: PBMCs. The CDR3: CASSFDRALGGYTF. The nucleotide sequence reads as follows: TGTGCCAGCTCATTCGACAGGGCCCTAGGGGGCTACACCTTC.